Following are 15 T cell receptor beta chains from one sample sequenced in a study of blood T cells in healthy people across ages. It was with a sample-barcoded 5' primer and a J-beta primer mix that a second PCR of roughly 7 to 12 cycles was run. TCRdb reanalysed the 5' RACE reads using MiXCR and keeps one entry per CDR3 protein. The data contain around 800,000 distinct CDR3 sequences, under 80% of them seen just once; the ten biggest clones take up roughly 25%. The sample was blood. These receptors were collected from a man aged 30-40 years in good health.

V gene TRBV12-3 or TRBV12-4 combines with J gene TRBJ2-6; D unclear. V lost 5 bases and J lost 3, with 5 bases in between. The CDR3 is 13 amino acids. CDR3 residues: CASSAGGANVLTF. CDR3 in DNA: TGTGCCAGCAGTGCCGGTGGGGCCAACGTCCTGACTTTC.

The chain uses TRBV10-3 and TRBJ1-2; 8 nucleotides match TRBD1. V trimming: 7 bases; J trimming: 4 bases; junction bases outside the gene matches: 8. The germline gives CDR1 ENHRY, CDR2 SYGVKD. The CDR3 sequence is 14 residues long. The CDR3 loop reads CAINLRGPGYGYTF. The CDR3 DNA reads as TGTGCCATCAACCTCAGGGGGCCTGGCTATGGCTACACCTTC.

This chain connects TRBV14 to TRBJ2-4; D gene ambiguous. Germline-derived CDR1 and CDR2 are SGHDN and FVKESK. The CDR3 has 13 residues. Deletions cut 1 base from V and 15 bases from J, with 16 bases between. CDR3 sequence (DNA): TGTGCCAGCAGCCAAGTGGGCCCCTACGAGCGGTACTTC. It specifies CASSQVGPYERYF.

This sequence joins TRBV7-2 and TRBJ2-3, with D perhaps TRBD1 or TRBD2 (5 bases each). The germline gives CDR1 SGHTA, CDR2 FQGNSA. The CDR3 runs 15 residues. Trimming shortened V by 4 bases and J by 5 bases, and 16 bases separated the two germline ends. CDR3 sequence reads: CASSSAGVRGDTQYF. CDR3 nucleotides: TGTGCCAGCAGCTCCGCCGGGGTGAGGGGAGATACGCAGTATTTT.

Details on this clonotype: A much larger clone lies a single base off, so this may be a read error. The J gene is TRBJ2-3, the V gene TRBV5-1; tentative D call: TRBD2 (6 bases). Per the germline V gene, CDR1 is SGHRS and CDR2 is YFSETQ. The CDR3 spans 16 residues. Here the CDR3 reads CVSSLEGRFGTDTQYF. The CDR3 DNA sequence: TGCGTCAGCAGCTTGGAGGGACGTTTTGGCACAGATACGCAGTATTTT.

The CDR3 DNA sequence: TGCAGTGCTAGAGATCTAGGGGAAGGTAGGAACGAGCAGTACTTC. Protein product: CSARDLGEGRNEQYF. The gene calls are TRBV20-1 and TRBJ2-4; a weak D match, TRBD1 (5 bases). Judging by the DNA end, TRBJ2-7 fits better; the J call may be wrong. The CDR3 sequence is 15 residues long. CDR1 is DFQATT and CDR2 is SNEGSKA in the germline V gene (reference sequence).

This clonotype was observed a handful of times. This chain links TRBV15 with TRBJ2-7; D is undetermined. This CDR3 is built from 13 residues. V was clipped by 0 bases and J by 4 bases, with 7 bases between them. CDR1 is LNHNV and CDR2 is YYDKDF in the germline V gene (reference sequence). The CDR3 sequence is CATSRDVSYEQYF. In DNA form, the CDR3 reads TGTGCCACCAGCAGAGATGTCTCGTACGAGCAGTACTTC.

The rearrangement uses TRBV28 and TRBJ2-1; 9 bases agree with TRBD1. Judging by the DNA end, TRBJ2-7 fits better; the J call may be wrong. Germline lookup yields CDR1 MDHEN and CDR2 SYDVKM. The CDR3 length is 14 residues. The CDR3 bases are TGTGCCAGCAGTTTCACAGGGGGCCTGTACGAGCAGTACTTC. Translated, it gives CASSFTGGLYEQYF.

V and J are TRBV29-1 and TRBJ2-1, with TRBD2 matching 9 bases. The CDR3 consists of 14 residues. The germline V gene has CDR1 SQVTM and CDR2 ANQGSEA. Losses at the gene ends were 4 bases for V and 8 bases for J; bases not matched to a gene: 9. The CDR3 here is CSVVLAGGLDEQFF. CDR3 nucleotides: TGCAGCGTTGTCCTGGCGGGGGGGCTTGATGAGCAGTTCTTC.

The genes are TRBV6-5 and TRBJ2-5; 14 bases fit TRBD2. Germline lookup yields CDR1 MNHEY and CDR2 SVGAGI. With V trimmed by 5 bases and J by 7 bases, 0 bases remained unmatched. This CDR3 has 13 amino acids. In nucleotides, the CDR3 is TGTGCCAGCAGTGGACTAGCGGGGGGGACCCAGTACTTC. Translating it yields CASSGLAGGTQYF.

The chain recombines TRBV20-1 with TRBJ1-6; D might be TRBD1 (6 bases). This CDR3 region has 15 residues. The V end was cut by 6 bases, the J end by 0 bases, with 12 bases between. Germline CDR1 reads DFQATT; CDR2 reads SNEGSKA (reference sequence). DNA of the CDR3: TGCAGTGCCAGGGGAGGGGGCTCCTATAATTCACCCCTCCACTTT. The encoded protein is CSARGGGSYNSPLHF.

V usage is TRBV29-1 and J usage is TRBJ1-5; 7 bases are shared with TRBD1. In germline, CDR1 is SQVTM, CDR2 ANQGSEA. Germline trimming cut 7 bases from V and 3 bases from J; bases unmatched to any gene: 6. This CDR3 has 13 amino acids. The CDR3 here is CSGGDRDNQPQHF. The CDR3 DNA reads TGCAGCGGGGGTGACAGGGACAATCAGCCCCAGCATTTT.

This sequence joins TRBV29-1 and TRBJ2-5, with 11 bases aligning to TRBD2. Trimming at V came to 7 bases and at J to 4 bases, leaving 8 bases not matched to a gene. Germline CDR1 and CDR2: SQVTM and ANQGSEA. The length of the CDR3 is 14 residues. The CDR3 coding sequence is TGCAGCGCCCGCCCTAGCGGGGGGCGAGAGACCCAGTACTTC. Translating gives CSARPSGGRETQYF.

The V call is TRBV20-1, the J call TRBJ2-1; 7 bases agree with TRBD1. The V and J ends lost 6 bases and 4 bases, in that order; junction bases with no gene match: 9. Germline CDR1 DFQATT, CDR2 SNEGSKA (reference sequence). The length of the CDR3 is 14 residues. The CDR3: CSAEWTGDYNEQFF. In DNA form, the CDR3 reads TGCAGTGCCGAGTGGACAGGCGATTACAATGAGCAGTTCTTC.

In its sample, this clonotype was seen a few times. V gene TRBV15 combines with J gene TRBJ2-7; no clear D gene. The length of the CDR3 is 13 residues. Germline CDR1 LNHNV, CDR2 YYDKDF (reference sequence). The V end lost 0 bases, the J end lost 4 bases, and 7 bases lay between the germline ends. This CDR3 reads CATSRDSEYEQYF. CDR3 DNA sequence: TGTGCCACCAGCAGAGATTCGGAGTACGAGCAGTACTTC.